Given below is one T cell receptor (beta chain) in context. This record comes from a study of blood T cell repertoires in COVID-19. About the study: From T cells, B-cell-depleted T cells, or PBMCs came the material, which was cDNA or gDNA.

As originally analysed: Reference gene primer amplification gave nucleated cell count estimates. Measured with immunoSEQ multiplex PCR; TCRdb has only the in-frame clones, and not every one. V, J and clone size derive from that table, while D and trimming were established from the DNA sequence. Of a few hundred thousand clones listed, 85% are singletons. Living in about two dozen US areas, the participants were between roughly 18 and 95 years of age. The CDR3 covers 16 residues. Germline V gives CDR1 LGHDT, CDR2 YNNKEL (reference sequence). Trimming removed 2 bases at V and 0 bases at J, with 10 bases between.

The chain is built from TRBV3-1 (or the pseudogene TRBV3-2) and TRBJ2-2, with D maybe TRBD2 (5 bases). Sequencing input: PBMCs or T cells enriched from blood (not recorded which). This clonotype originated in a woman aged 50 to 60 who had been exposed to COVID-19. In nucleotides, the CDR3 is TGTGCCAGCAGCCAACGAGGGTTCGCGAACACCGGGGAGCTGTTTTTT. Protein: CASSQRGFANTGELFF.